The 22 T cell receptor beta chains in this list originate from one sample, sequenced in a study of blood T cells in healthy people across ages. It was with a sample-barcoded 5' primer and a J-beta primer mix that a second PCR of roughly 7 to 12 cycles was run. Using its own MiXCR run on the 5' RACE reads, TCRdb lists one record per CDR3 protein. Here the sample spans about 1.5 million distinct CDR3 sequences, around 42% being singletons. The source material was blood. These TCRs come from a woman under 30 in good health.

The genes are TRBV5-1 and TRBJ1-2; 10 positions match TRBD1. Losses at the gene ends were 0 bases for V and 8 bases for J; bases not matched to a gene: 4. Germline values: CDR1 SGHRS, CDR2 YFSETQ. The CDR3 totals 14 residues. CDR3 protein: CASSLGQGAQGYTF. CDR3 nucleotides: TGCGCCAGCAGCTTGGGACAGGGGGCGCAAGGCTACACCTTC.

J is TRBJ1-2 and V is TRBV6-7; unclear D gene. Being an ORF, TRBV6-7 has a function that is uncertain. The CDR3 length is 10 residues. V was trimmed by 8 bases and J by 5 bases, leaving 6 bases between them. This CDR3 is CASPGYGYTF. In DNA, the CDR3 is TGTGCCAGCCCGGGTTATGGCTACACCTTC.

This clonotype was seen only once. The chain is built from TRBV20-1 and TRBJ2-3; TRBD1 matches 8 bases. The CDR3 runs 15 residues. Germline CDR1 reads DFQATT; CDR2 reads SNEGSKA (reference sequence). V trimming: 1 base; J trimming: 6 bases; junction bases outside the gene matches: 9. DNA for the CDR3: TGCAGTGCTAGAGCGGCGACAGGGGCAATGGATACGCAGTATTTT. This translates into CSARAATGAMDTQYF.

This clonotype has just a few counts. CDR3 sequence (DNA): TGCAGTGCTAGCGGGAGGTACAGCAATCAGCCCCAGCATTTT. Its protein product is CSASGRYSNQPQHF. V usage is TRBV20-1 and J usage is TRBJ1-5; no clear D gene. V was pared by 3 bases and J by 1 base, with 10 bases between. The germline V gene encodes CDR1 DFQATT and CDR2 SNEGSKA (reference sequence). The CDR3 has 14 amino acids.

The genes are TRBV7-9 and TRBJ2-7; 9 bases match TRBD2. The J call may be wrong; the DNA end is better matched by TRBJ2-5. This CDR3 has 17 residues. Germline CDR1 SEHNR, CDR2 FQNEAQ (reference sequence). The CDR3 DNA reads TGTGCCAGCAGCTCCTCACTAGCGGGTCTCGCCGGGGAGACCCAGTACTTC. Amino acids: CASSSSLAGLAGETQYF.

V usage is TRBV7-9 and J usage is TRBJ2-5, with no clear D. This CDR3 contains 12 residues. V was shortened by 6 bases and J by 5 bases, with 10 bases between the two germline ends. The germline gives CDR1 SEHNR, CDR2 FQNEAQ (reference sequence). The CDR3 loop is CASSGPWETQYF. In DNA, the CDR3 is TGTGCCAGCAGTGGACCTTGGGAGACCCAGTACTTC.

In DNA form, the CDR3 reads TGTGCCAGCAGTTTATTCCCTCGGACAGGGGGTGACTATGGCTACACCTTC. This sequence encodes CASSLFPRTGGDYGYTF. V usage is TRBV28 and J usage is TRBJ1-2, with TRBD1 identical over 10 bases. The CDR3 spans 17 residues. V was pared by 1 base and J by 3 bases, with 8 bases of the junction left unmatched. CDR1 MDHEN and CDR2 SYDVKM come from the germline V gene.

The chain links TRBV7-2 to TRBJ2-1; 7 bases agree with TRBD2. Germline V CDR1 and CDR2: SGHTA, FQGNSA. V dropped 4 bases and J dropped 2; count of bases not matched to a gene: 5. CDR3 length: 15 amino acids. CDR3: CASSWSSGPYNEQFF. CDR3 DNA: TGTGCCAGCAGCTGGTCTAGCGGCCCCTACAATGAGCAGTTCTTC. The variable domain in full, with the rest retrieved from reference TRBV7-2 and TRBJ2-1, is GAGVSQSPSNKVTEKGKDVELRCDPISGHTALYWYRQSLGQGLEFLIYFQGNSAPDKSGLPSDRFSAERTGGSVSTLTIQRTQQEDSAVYLCASSWSSGPYNEQFFGPGTRLTVL.

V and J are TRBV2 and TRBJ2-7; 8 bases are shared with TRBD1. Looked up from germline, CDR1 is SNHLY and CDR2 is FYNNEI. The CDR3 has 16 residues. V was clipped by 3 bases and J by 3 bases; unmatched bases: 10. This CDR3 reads CASSDLKTGDFYEQYF. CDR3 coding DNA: TGTGCCAGCAGTGACCTAAAGACAGGGGATTTCTACGAGCAGTACTTC.

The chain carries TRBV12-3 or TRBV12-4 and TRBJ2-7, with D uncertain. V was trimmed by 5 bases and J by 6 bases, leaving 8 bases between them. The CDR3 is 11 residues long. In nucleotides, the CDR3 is TGTGCCAGCAGTGAGAGGTCCGAGCAGTACTTC. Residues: CASSERSEQYF.

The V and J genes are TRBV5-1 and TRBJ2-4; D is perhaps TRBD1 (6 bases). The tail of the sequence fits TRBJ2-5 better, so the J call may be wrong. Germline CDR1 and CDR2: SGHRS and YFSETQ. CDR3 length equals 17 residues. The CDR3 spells CASSSPQGLFGPETQYF. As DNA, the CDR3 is TGCGCCAGCAGCTCCCCACAGGGTTTGTTCGGCCCAGAGACCCAGTACTTC.

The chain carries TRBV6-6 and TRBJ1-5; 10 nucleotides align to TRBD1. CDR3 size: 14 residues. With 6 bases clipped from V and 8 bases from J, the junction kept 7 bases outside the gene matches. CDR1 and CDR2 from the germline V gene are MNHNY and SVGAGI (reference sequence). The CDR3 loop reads CASRLTGGLEPQHF. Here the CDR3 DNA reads TGTGCCAGCAGGCTGACAGGGGGCCTGGAGCCCCAGCATTTT.

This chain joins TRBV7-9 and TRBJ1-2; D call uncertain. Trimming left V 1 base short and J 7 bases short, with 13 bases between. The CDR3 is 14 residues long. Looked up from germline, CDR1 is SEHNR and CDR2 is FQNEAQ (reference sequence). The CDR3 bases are TGTGCCAGCAGCTTAGGATGGTTAGGGTCTGGCTACACCTTC. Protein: CASSLGWLGSGYTF.

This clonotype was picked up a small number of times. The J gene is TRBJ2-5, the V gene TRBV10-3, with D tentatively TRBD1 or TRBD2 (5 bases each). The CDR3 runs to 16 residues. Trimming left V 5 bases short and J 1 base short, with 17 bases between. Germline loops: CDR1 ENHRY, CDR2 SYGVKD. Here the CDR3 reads CAISRGRETAQETQYF. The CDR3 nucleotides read TGTGCCATCAGTCGTGGTAGGGAGACAGCCCAAGAGACCCAGTACTTC.

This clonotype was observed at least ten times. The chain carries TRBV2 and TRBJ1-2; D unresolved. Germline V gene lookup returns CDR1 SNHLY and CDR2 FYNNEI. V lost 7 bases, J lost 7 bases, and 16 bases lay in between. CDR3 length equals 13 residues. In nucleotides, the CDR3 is TGTGCCAGCACCCCGGGTTTTTTTGGTGGCTACACCTTC. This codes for CASTPGFFGGYTF.

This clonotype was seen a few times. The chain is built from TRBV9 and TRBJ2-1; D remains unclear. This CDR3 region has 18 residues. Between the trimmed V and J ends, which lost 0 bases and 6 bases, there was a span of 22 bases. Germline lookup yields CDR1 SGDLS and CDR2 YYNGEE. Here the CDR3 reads CASSVVPLTANPFNEQFF. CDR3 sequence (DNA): TGTGCCAGCAGCGTAGTTCCCCTGACTGCAAATCCCTTCAATGAGCAGTTCTTC.

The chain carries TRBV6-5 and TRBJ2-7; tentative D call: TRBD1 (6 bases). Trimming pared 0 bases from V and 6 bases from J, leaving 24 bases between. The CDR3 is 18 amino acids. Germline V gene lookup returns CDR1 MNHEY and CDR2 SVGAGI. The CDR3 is CASSYSIRTGMGSAEQYF. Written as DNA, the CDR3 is TGTGCCAGCAGTTACTCGATCCGAACAGGGATGGGGTCGGCCGAGCAGTACTTC.

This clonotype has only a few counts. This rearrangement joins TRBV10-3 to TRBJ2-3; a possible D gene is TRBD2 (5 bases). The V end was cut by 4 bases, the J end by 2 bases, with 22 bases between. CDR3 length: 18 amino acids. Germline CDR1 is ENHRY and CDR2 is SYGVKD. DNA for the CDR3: TGTGCCATCAGTGGACTCCTCGTGTTAGCCGGACTCACAGATACGCAGTATTTT. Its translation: CAISGLLVLAGLTDTQYF.

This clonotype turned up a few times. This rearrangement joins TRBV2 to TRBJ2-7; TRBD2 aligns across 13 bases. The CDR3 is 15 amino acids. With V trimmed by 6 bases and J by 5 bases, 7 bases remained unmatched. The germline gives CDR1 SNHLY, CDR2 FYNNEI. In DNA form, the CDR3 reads TGTGCCAGCAGCGATCCGGGACTAGCGGGGAACGAGCAGTACTTC. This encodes CASSDPGLAGNEQYF.

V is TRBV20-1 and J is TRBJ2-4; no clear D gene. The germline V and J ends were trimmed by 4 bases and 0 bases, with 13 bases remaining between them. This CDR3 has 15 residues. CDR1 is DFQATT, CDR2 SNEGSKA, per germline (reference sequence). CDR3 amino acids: CSATSGTGAKNIQYF. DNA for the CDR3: TGCAGTGCTACGTCGGGTACTGGAGCCAAAAACATTCAGTACTTC.

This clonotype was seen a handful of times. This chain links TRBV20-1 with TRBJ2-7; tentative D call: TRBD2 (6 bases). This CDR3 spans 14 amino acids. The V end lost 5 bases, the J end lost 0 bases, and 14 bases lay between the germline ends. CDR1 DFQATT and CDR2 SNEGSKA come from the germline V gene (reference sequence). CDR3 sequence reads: CSAHRDSYSYEQYF. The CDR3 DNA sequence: TGCAGTGCTCACCGGGACTCGTACTCCTACGAGCAGTACTTC.

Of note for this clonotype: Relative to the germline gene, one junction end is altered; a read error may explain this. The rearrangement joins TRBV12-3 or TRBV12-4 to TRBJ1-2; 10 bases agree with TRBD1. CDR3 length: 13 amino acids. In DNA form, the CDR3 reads TGTGTCAGCACCCCAGGGACAGGGGTTGGCTACACCTTC. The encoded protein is CVSTPGTGVGYTF.